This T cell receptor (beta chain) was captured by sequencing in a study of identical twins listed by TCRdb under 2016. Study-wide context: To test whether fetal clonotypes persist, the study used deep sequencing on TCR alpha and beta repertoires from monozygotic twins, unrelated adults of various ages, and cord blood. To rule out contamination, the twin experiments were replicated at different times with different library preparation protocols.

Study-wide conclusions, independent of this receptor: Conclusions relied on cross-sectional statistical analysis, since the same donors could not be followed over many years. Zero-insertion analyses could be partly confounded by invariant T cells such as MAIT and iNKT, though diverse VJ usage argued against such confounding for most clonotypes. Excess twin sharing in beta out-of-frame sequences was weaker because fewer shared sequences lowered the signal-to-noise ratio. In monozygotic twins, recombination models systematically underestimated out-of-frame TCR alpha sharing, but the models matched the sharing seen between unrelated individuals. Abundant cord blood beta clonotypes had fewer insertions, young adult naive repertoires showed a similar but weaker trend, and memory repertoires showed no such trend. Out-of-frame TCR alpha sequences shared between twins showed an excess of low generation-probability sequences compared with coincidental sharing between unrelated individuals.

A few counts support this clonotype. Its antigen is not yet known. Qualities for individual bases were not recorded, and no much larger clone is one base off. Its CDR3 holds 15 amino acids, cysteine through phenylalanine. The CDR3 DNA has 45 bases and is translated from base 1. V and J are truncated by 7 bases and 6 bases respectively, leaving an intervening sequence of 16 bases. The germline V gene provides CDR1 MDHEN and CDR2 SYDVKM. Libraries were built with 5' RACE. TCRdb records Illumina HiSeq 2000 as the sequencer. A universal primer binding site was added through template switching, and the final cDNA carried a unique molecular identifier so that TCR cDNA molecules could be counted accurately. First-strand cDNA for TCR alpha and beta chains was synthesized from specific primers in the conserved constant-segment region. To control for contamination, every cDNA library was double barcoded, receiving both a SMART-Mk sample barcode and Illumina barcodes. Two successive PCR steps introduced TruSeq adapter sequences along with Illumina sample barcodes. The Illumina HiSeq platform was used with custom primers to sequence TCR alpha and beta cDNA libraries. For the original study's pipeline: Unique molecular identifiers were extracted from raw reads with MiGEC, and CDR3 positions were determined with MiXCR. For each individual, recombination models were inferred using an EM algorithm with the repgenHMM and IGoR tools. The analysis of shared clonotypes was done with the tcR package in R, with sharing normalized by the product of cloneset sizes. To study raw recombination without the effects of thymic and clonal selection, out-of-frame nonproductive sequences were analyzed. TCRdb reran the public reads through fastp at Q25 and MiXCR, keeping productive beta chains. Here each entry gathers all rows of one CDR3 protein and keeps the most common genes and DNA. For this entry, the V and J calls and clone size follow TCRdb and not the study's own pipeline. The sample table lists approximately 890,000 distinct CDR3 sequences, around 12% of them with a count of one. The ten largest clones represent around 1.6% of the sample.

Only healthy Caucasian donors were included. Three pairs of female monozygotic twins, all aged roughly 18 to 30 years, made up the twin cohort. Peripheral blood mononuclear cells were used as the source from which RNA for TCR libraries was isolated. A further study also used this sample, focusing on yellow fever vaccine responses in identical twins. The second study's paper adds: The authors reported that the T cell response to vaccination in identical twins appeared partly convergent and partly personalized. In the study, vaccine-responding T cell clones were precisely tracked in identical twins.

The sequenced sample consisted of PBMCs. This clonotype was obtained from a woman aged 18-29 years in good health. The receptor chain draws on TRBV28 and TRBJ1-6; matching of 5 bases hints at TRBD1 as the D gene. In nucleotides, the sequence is TGTGCCAGCACTCCCCGGGGCAGTATTAATTCACCCCTCCACTTT. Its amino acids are CASTPRGSINSPLHF.